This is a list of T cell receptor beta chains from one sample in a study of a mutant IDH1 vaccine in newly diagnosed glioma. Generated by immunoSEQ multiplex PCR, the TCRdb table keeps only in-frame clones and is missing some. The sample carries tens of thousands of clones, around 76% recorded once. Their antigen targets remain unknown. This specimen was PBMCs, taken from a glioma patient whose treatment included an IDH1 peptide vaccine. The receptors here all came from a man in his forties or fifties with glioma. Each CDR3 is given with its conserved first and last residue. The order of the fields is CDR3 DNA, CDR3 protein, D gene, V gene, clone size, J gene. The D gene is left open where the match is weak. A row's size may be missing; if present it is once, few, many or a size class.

CDR3nt: TGTGCCAGCAGCCCCTGGGGATCGGCCGGGGAGCTGTTTTTT
CDR3aa: CASSPWGSAGELFF
d_gene: NA
v_gene: TRBV14
abundance: NA
j_gene: TRBJ2-2

CDR3nt: TGTGCCAGCGGGGCTGCTTTGTGGGAGACCCAGTACTTC
CDR3aa: CASGAALWETQYF
d_gene: NA
v_gene: TRBV4-2
abundance: few
j_gene: TRBJ2-5

CDR3nt: TGTGCCAGTAGCCCTGGGAGCCCAGGTGGAACCACTGAAGCTTTCTTT
CDR3aa: CASSPGSPGGTTEAFF
d_gene: NA
v_gene: TRBV19
abundance: NA
j_gene: TRBJ1-1

CDR3nt: TGTGCCAGCAGCTACAGGTCCTCCTACGAGCAGTACTTC
CDR3aa: CASSYRSSYEQYF
d_gene: NA
v_gene: TRBV5-6
abundance: NA
j_gene: TRBJ2-7

CDR3nt: TGTGCCAGCAGCTTTGACAGCTACCAAGAGACCCAGTACTTC
CDR3aa: CASSFDSYQETQYF
d_gene: NA
v_gene: TRBV7-2
abundance: NA
j_gene: TRBJ2-5

CDR3nt: TGTGCCAGCAGCTTATTACGAGATGGCTACACCTTC
CDR3aa: CASSLLRDGYTF
d_gene: NA
v_gene: TRBV7-8
abundance: NA
j_gene: TRBJ1-2

CDR3nt: TGCGCCAGCAGTTCCGACGGCGGCGGGAACACTGAAGCTTTCTTT
CDR3aa: CASSSDGGGNTEAFF
d_gene: NA
v_gene: TRBV5-1
abundance: once
j_gene: TRBJ1-1

CDR3nt: TGCGCCAGCCGTCCGGGGGAGAACACCGGGGAGCTGTTTTTT
CDR3aa: CASRPGENTGELFF
d_gene: NA
v_gene: TRBV10-2
abundance: NA
j_gene: TRBJ2-2

CDR3nt: TGTGCCAGCAGCTTAGGGGCAGGGGTACTTTCCTACGAGCAGTACTTC
CDR3aa: CASSLGAGVLSYEQYF
d_gene: NA
v_gene: TRBV7-2
abundance: NA
j_gene: TRBJ2-7

CDR3nt: TGTGCCAGCTCACCTCGTGGCGGAGGGTCTGAAGCTTTCTTT
CDR3aa: CASSPRGGGSEAFF
d_gene: NA
v_gene: TRBV18
abundance: NA
j_gene: TRBJ1-1

CDR3nt: TGTGCCAGCACTGGGGCACAGGGCTACACCTTC
CDR3aa: CASTGAQGYTF
d_gene: NA
v_gene: TRBV2
abundance: NA
j_gene: TRBJ1-2

CDR3nt: TGCGCCAGCAGGCAACTAGCGGGAGTCGGATCCTACGAGCAGTACTTC
CDR3aa: CASRQLAGVGSYEQYF
d_gene: TRBD2
v_gene: TRBV5-1
abundance: NA
j_gene: TRBJ2-7

CDR3nt: TGTGCCAGCGGACGGGCGAGGGCGGGGGAGCAGTACTTC
CDR3aa: CASGRARAGEQYF
d_gene: NA
v_gene: TRBV10-3
abundance: once
j_gene: TRBJ2-7

CDR3nt: TGTGCCAGCAGCCCGGGAGGTCCTGTCAATCAGCCCCAGCATTTT
CDR3aa: CASSPGGPVNQPQHF
d_gene: NA
v_gene: TRBV9
abundance: NA
j_gene: TRBJ1-5

CDR3nt: TGTGCCAGCAGTGAAGCGTGGGACTTGGAGTACTTC
CDR3aa: CASSEAWDLEYF
d_gene: NA
v_gene: TRBV6-1
abundance: NA
j_gene: TRBJ2-7

CDR3nt: TGTGCCAGCAGCGTAGCGGGTGCGAAACAAGCTTTCTTT
CDR3aa: CASSVAGAKQAFF
d_gene: NA
v_gene: TRBV9
abundance: NA
j_gene: TRBJ1-1

CDR3nt: TGTGCCTGGAGTCTTTTCACGGGGGGCAGGACAGATACGCAGTATTTT
CDR3aa: CAWSLFTGGRTDTQYF
d_gene: NA
v_gene: TRBV30
abundance: NA
j_gene: TRBJ2-3

CDR3nt: TGTGCCAGTAGTGGGGGAGGTCAAGAGACCCAGTACTTC
CDR3aa: CASSGGGQETQYF
d_gene: NA
v_gene: TRBV19
abundance: once
j_gene: TRBJ2-5

CDR3nt: TGTGCCAGCAGCTTAGGGCCCTTCTACGAGCAGTACTTC
CDR3aa: CASSLGPFYEQYF
d_gene: NA
v_gene: TRBV7-3
abundance: few
j_gene: TRBJ2-7

CDR3nt: TGCGCCAGCAGCCAATTGACACAACCCCCGCGTTACTATGGCTACACCTTC
CDR3aa: CASSQLTQPPRYYGYTF
d_gene: NA
v_gene: TRBV4-1
abundance: NA
j_gene: TRBJ1-2

CDR3nt: TGTGCCAGCATGGGGGCGTGGGACAGGAGACCGTCTACTGAAGCTTTCTTT
CDR3aa: CASMGAWDRRPSTEAFF
d_gene: TRBD1
v_gene: TRBV14
abundance: NA
j_gene: TRBJ1-1

CDR3nt: TGCGCCAGCAGCCCCGGGACAGGAGAAAACATTCAGTACTTC
CDR3aa: CASSPGTGENIQYF
d_gene: TRBD1
v_gene: TRBV4-1
abundance: NA
j_gene: TRBJ2-4

CDR3nt: TGTGCCAGCAGCCCTCCGGGACAGGGCGCTGAAGCTTTCTTT
CDR3aa: CASSPPGQGAEAFF
d_gene: TRBD1
v_gene: TRBV7-9
abundance: few
j_gene: TRBJ1-1

CDR3nt: TGTGCCAGCAGTTACGTTAGAACAGATACGCAGTATTTT
CDR3aa: CASSYVRTDTQYF
d_gene: NA
v_gene: TRBV6-5
abundance: NA
j_gene: TRBJ2-3

CDR3nt: TGCGCCAGCAGCCAAGTGGGTGACAGCAATCAGCCCCAGCATTTT
CDR3aa: CASSQVGDSNQPQHF
d_gene: NA
v_gene: TRBV4-1
abundance: NA
j_gene: TRBJ1-5

CDR3nt: TGTGCCTGGAGTGTAGGTTGGGTCAATCAGCCCCAGCATTTT
CDR3aa: CAWSVGWVNQPQHF
d_gene: NA
v_gene: TRBV30
abundance: few
j_gene: TRBJ1-5

CDR3nt: TGTGCCAGCAGCCCTAACAGGGGGCGGGGAGAGACCCAGTACTTC
CDR3aa: CASSPNRGRGETQYF
d_gene: TRBD1
v_gene: TRBV7-2
abundance: few
j_gene: TRBJ2-5

CDR3nt: TGCGCCAGCAGCCCGGGGGGGCCTCGTGATGAGCAGTTCTTC
CDR3aa: CASSPGGPRDEQFF
d_gene: TRBD2
v_gene: TRBV5-1
abundance: NA
j_gene: TRBJ2-1

CDR3nt: TGTGCCAGCAGCTTAGATGGTAGGGAGGGGAACACTGAAGCTTTCTTT
CDR3aa: CASSLDGREGNTEAFF
d_gene: NA
v_gene: TRBV11-3
abundance: few
j_gene: TRBJ1-1

CDR3nt: TGTGCCAGCAGTTTAGTGGCGTTCGCCTCGAACACTGAAGCTTTCTTT
CDR3aa: CASSLVAFASNTEAFF
d_gene: NA
v_gene: TRBV28
abundance: NA
j_gene: TRBJ1-1

CDR3nt: TGTGCCAGCTCCTGGGACAGGGGATCCTATGGCTACACCTTC
CDR3aa: CASSWDRGSYGYTF
d_gene: TRBD1
v_gene: TRBV18
abundance: NA
j_gene: TRBJ1-2

CDR3nt: TGTGCCAGCAGTCGTGTCTACGAGCAGTACTTC
CDR3aa: CASSRVYEQYF
d_gene: NA
v_gene: TRBV2
abundance: NA
j_gene: TRBJ2-7

CDR3nt: TGCGCCAGCAGCTCGGACGTAACCTCTGGGGCCAACGTCCTGACTTTC
CDR3aa: CASSSDVTSGANVLTF
d_gene: NA
v_gene: TRBV5-1
abundance: NA
j_gene: TRBJ2-6

CDR3nt: TGTGCCAGTAAGGGGCAGAGCTCCTACGAGCAGTACTTC
CDR3aa: CASKGQSSYEQYF
d_gene: NA
v_gene: TRBV19
abundance: once
j_gene: TRBJ2-7

CDR3nt: TGTGCCACCAGTAGACCTGGGGCCAACGTCCTGACTTTC
CDR3aa: CATSRPGANVLTF
d_gene: NA
v_gene: TRBV15
abundance: NA
j_gene: TRBJ2-6

CDR3nt: TGTGCCAGCGCAAGTCGTTCTGGGCTCTCAAATACGCAGTATTTT
CDR3aa: CASASRSGLSNTQYF
d_gene: NA
v_gene: TRBV2
abundance: NA
j_gene: TRBJ2-3

CDR3nt: TGTGCCAGCAGTGAAAGGGACAGGGGGCGAGCTAACTATGGCTACACCTTC
CDR3aa: CASSERDRGRANYGYTF
d_gene: TRBD1
v_gene: TRBV6-1
abundance: NA
j_gene: TRBJ1-2